This T cell receptor beta chain was sequenced for a study of T cells in Graves' hyperthyroidism and ophthalmopathy. Study-wide points: Blood samples included most of the expanded thyroid clonotypes exceeding 0.001.

This clonotype was counted at least ten times. Its antigen is unknown. Exclusion of a patient resulted from uncontrolled infection, other autoimmune disease, pregnancy or lactation. The authors obtained PBMCs from more than 9.5 ml of fresh peripheral blood. There are 15 residues in the CDR3. CDR1 is SNHLY and CDR2 is FYNNEI in the germline V gene. Unmatched junction bases numbered 8, after V lost 6 bases and J lost 0 bases. Researchers took RNA transcripts and amplified the TCR beta CDR3 regions from them. With the HTBI primer set, the TCR CDR3 went through a first round of RT-PCR. TCRdb independently ran MiXCR on the multiplex PCR reads; one entry per CDR3 protein. The sample includes under 300,000 distinct CDR3 sequences, about 15% of them seen just once.

The TCR sequence derives from a woman between 35 and 50 years old with Graves' hyperthyroidism that later progressed to Graves' ophthalmopathy. The genes are TRBV2 and TRBJ2-7; TRBD2 agrees at 7 bases. The sample was blood. CDR3 in DNA: TGTGCCAGCAGCTTGATTCGGGACTACTCCTACGAGCAGTACTTC. This sequence encodes CASSLIRDYSYEQYF.